This T cell receptor beta chain originates from a study of blood T cells in healthy people across ages. Trimming took 8 bases from V and 7 from J, leaving 15 bases between them. This CDR3 is built from 13 residues. Germline CDR1 and CDR2: SGHTA and FQGNSA. Ten or more counts support this clonotype. Its antigen is still unknown. Together with a sample-barcoded 5' primer, a J-beta primer mix was included in a second PCR lasting about 6 to 11 cycles. A single record per CDR3 protein comes from TCRdb applying MiXCR to the 5' RACE reads. The sample shows about 590,000 distinct CDR3 sequences, approximately 30% of them seen only once. Study findings and constraints: Among T cells, TCR beta diversity per million cells dropped roughly linearly as age rose. Aged donors had fewer naive CD4+ cells and lower diversity than long-lived donors. With naive T cell percentage, TCR beta diversity showed a strong correlation.

The receptor comes from a woman aged 80 or over in good health. The rearrangement links TRBV7-2 to TRBJ1-5, with D perhaps matching TRBD1 (5 bases). What was sequenced was blood. The CDR3 sequence: CASGWGDGQPQHF. The CDR3, as DNA: TGTGCCAGCGGTTGGGGGGACGGCCAGCCCCAGCATTTT.